This TCR beta chain was retrieved from a study of shared clonotypes between healthy human individuals. Donors had no recently reported acute infections or vaccinations and were HIV-negative. The repertoire was sequenced with immunoSEQ multiplex PCR; TCRdb's copy has only in-frame clones and lacks some. Of about 2.3 million clones detected, 85% to 95% appear once; the ten largest clones hold about 0.36%. As to this clone: What it binds is unknown.

Per germline, CDR1 SGHTA and CDR2 FQGNSA. The ends lost 1 base at V and 8 bases at J; junction bases unmatched: 4. There are 13 residues in the CDR3. Broader study findings: In the sorted subsets, rarefaction showed sequencing was incomplete despite large depth. Generally, naive subsets (rather than memory subsets) showed larger estimated richness.

This chain joins TRBV7-2 and TRBJ2-5, with 7 bases lining up with TRBD2. The clonotype was recovered from a man between 18 and 29 years old in good health. Some clones in this sample may be carry-over from other donors' samples. Sequenced: naive CD4+ T cells from PBMCs. Subset: CD45RA+ positively selected. CDR3 DNA: TGTGCCAGCAGCTTAGTGTGGGAGGGCACCCAGTACTTC. Translating gives CASSLVWEGTQYF.